These T cell receptor beta chains were read from a single sample in a study of blood T cell repertoires in COVID-19. TCRdb's copy holds only in-frame clones and misses some; the assay was immunoSEQ multiplex PCR. The repertoire holds 200,000 to 250,000 clones, with roughly 82% as singletons. Sequenced: peripheral blood. The receptors were sampled from a man aged 50 to 60 with active or convalescent COVID-19. Each CDR3 is given with its conserved first and last residue. D genes are given only for firm matches.

v_call,d_call,j_call,cdr3_aa,cdr3_nt
TRBV6-5,TRBD2,TRBJ2-3,CASRTLAGGRGTQYF,TGTGCCAGCAGGACACTAGCGGGGGGGCGGGGGACGCAGTATTTT
TRBV18,TRBD2,TRBJ2-4,CASSGTRNIQYF,TGTGCCAGCTCGGGGACTAGAAACATTCAGTACTTC
TRBV7-2,-,TRBJ2-1,CASSSAEQGNNEQFF,TGTGCCAGCAGCTCAGCGGAGCAGGGAAACAATGAGCAGTTCTTC
TRBV2,TRBD1,TRBJ2-2,CASRGQGAGELFF,TGTGCCAGCAGGGGACAGGGTGCCGGGGAGCTGTTTTTT
TRBV28,-,TRBJ1-2,CASSRRTVSYGYTF,TGTGCCAGCAGTCGTCGGACAGTTTCCTATGGCTACACCTTC
TRBV11-2,-,TRBJ1-2,CASSLGGSQRYGYTF,TGTGCCAGCAGCTTAGGGGGCAGCCAAAGATATGGCTACACCTTC
TRBV27,-,TRBJ1-5,CASRDRMEQPQHF,TGTGCCAGCAGAGACAGAATGGAACAGCCCCAGCATTTT
TRBV9,TRBD2,TRBJ2-1,CASSVGGTSFDEQFF,TGTGCCAGCAGCGTAGGGGGGACTAGCTTCGATGAGCAGTTCTTC
TRBV6-4,-,TRBJ1-1,CASKLQANTEAFF,TGTGCCAGCAAATTACAGGCTAACACTGAAGCTTTCTTT
TRBV12-3/TRBV12-4,TRBD1,TRBJ2-7,CASSGQGSYEQYF,TGTGCCAGCAGCGGACAGGGGTCCTACGAGCAGTACTTC
TRBV19,TRBD1,TRBJ1-2,CASTRRGGYYGYTF,TGTGCCAGTACAAGGAGAGGGGGCTACTATGGCTACACCTTC
TRBV7-3,-,TRBJ1-1,CASSPQMNTEAFF,TGTGCCAGCAGCCCACAGATGAACACTGAAGCTTTCTTT
TRBV5-1,TRBD1,TRBJ2-5,CASSLEGAAQETQYF,TGCGCCAGCAGCTTGGAGGGGGCTGCACAAGAGACCCAGTACTTC
TRBV30,-,TRBJ1-2,CAWTETLYSGGYTF,TGTGCCTGGACGGAAACCCTGTACAGCGGGGGCTACACCTTC
TRBV9,-,TRBJ2-1,CASSVEGADYNEQFF,TGTGCCAGCAGCGTAGAGGGAGCGGACTACAATGAGCAGTTCTTC
TRBV7-9,-,TRBJ1-3,CASSILGGGISGNTIYF,TGTGCCAGCAGCATCCTAGGCGGGGGGATCTCTGGAAACACCATATATTTT